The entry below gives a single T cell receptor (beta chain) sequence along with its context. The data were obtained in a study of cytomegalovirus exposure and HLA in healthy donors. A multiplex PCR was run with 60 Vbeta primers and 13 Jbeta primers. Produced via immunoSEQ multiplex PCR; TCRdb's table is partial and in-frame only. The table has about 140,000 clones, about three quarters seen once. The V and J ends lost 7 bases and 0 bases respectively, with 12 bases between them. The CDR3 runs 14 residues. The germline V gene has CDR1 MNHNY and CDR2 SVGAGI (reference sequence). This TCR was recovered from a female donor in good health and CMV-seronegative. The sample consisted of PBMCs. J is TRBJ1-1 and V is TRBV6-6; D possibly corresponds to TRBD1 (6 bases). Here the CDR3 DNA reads TGTGCCAGCACCCCAGGGGAAATGAACACTGAAGCTTTCTTT. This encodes CASTPGEMNTEAFF.